The clone carrying this T cell receptor beta chain was counted only a few times. This record belongs to a study of blood T cell repertoires in COVID-19. Whole-study context: Material from acute and convalescent COVID-19 was sourced from the United States, Italy and Spain. T cells, B-cell-depleted T cells, or PBMCs provided the cDNA or gDNA that served as material.

In germline, CDR1 is LGHNA, CDR2 YSLEER. The V gene end was trimmed by 0 bases and the J gene end by 4 bases; junction bases not matched to a gene: 11. The CDR3 totals 17 residues. The authors' processing: Using reference gene primer amplification, nucleated cell counts were estimated. The method was immunoSEQ multiplex PCR; TCRdb's version includes in-frame clones alone and lacks a portion of them. V, J and clone size derive from that table, while D and trimming were established from the DNA sequence. The table shows under 200,000 clones, with 75% to 95% occurring only once. V usage is TRBV4-3 and J usage is TRBJ1-1; TRBD1 agrees at 7 bases. The sequence came from a middle-aged man with acute or convalescent COVID-19. The sample consisted of peripheral blood. CDR3 nucleotides: TGCGCCAGCAGCCAAGATCTCGGTCCGACAGGGATCACTGAAGCTTTCTTT. Translating it yields CASSQDLGPTGITEAFF.